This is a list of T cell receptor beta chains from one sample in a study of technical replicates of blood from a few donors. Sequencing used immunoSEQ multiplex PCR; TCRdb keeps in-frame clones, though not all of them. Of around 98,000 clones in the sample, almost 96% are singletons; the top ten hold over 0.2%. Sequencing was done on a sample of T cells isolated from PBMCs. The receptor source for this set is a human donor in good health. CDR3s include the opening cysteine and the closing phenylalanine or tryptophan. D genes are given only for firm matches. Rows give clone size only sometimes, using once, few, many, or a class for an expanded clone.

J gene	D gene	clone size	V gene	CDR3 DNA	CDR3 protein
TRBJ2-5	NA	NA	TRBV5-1	TGCGCCAGCAGCTTGGGACAAAAAGAGACCCAGTACTTC	CASSLGQKETQYF
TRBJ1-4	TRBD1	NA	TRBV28	TGTGCCAGCAGTTTAGTCGGGATGAGGGGGCACGAAAAACTGTTTTTT	CASSLVGMRGHEKLFF
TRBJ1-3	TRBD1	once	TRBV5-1	TGCGCCAGCAGCTGGACAGGCACCCGGGCTGGAAACACCATATATTTT	CASSWTGTRAGNTIYF
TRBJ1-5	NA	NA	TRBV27	TGTGCCAGCAGTTTAATAGTGAGGGGGATTCAGCCCCAGCATTTT	CASSLIVRGIQPQHF
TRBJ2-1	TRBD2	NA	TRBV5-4	TGTGCCAGCAGCTCGGGACTAGCGGGGGAGAAAGTTTGGGGAAACAATGAGCAGTTCTTC	CASSSGLAGEKVWGNNEQFF
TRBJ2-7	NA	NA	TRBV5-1	TGCGCCAGCAGCGAACAGGGTGCGGCCTACGAGCAGTACTTC	CASSEQGAAYEQYF
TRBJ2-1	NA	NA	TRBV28	TGTGCCAGCAGTCCACCCCTAGGGAGAAATGAGCAGTTCTTC	CASSPPLGRNEQFF
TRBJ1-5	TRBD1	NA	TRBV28	TGTGCCAGCAGTTGGAGGGGGCTTGGCAATCAGCCCCAGCATTTT	CASSWRGLGNQPQHF
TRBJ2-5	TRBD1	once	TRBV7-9	TGTGCCACCAAGACAGGGGACCAAGAGACCCAGTACTTC	CATKTGDQETQYF
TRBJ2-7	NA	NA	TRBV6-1	TGTGCCACCAACCCCCCTCCTCGGTCCTACGAGCAGTACTTC	CATNPPPRSYEQYF
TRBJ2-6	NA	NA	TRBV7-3	TGTGCCAGCAGCCCGACGGGGATCTCTGGGGCCAACGTCCTGACTTTC	CASSPTGISGANVLTF
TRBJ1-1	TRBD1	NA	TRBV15	TGTGCCACCAGCCTACGACAGGGGCCGCGTTGGGGTACTGAAGCTTTCTTT	CATSLRQGPRWGTEAFF
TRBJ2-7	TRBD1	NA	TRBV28	TGTGCCAGCAGCCGACCGGGACAGGGAACCTACGAGCAGTACTTC	CASSRPGQGTYEQYF
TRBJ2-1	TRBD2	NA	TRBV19	TGTTCGAGCGGGATACCCTACAATGAGCAGTTCTTC	CSSGIPYNEQFF
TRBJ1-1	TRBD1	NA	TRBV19	TGTGCCAGTAGGGGACAGGGCAACACTGAAGCTTTCTTT	CASRGQGNTEAFF
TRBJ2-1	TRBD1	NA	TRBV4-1	TGCGCCAGCAGCCAGGACAGGGTCGGTGAGCAGTTCTTC	CASSQDRVGEQFF
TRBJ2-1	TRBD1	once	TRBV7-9	TGTGCCAGCAGAACTCCTGGACAGGGGACGGAGCAGTTCTTC	CASRTPGQGTEQFF
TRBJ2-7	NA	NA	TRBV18	TGTGCCAGCTCATACTATACAGGGAAGGGTCGCAACGAGCAGTACTTC	CASSYYTGKGRNEQYF
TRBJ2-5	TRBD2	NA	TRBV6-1	TGTGCCAGCAGTGAAGGCCGGGGACTAGACCAGACCCAGTACTTC	CASSEGRGLDQTQYF
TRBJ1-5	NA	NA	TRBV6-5	TGTGCCAGCAGTACTCCTCGGGGGGGTGCCCAGGAGCATTTT	CASSTPRGGAQEHF
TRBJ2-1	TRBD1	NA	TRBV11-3	TGTGCCAGCAGCCCTAGGGGGGACAGGGGGCGGGTTGAGCAGTTCTTC	CASSPRGDRGRVEQFF
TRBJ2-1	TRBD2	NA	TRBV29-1	TGCAGCGTTGAAGATATTAGGGCGGGGGGATACAATGAGCAGTTCTTC	CSVEDIRAGGYNEQFF
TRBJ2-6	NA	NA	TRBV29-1	TGCAGCGTTGTTGATCTCAGGGCCTCTGGGGCCAACGTCCTGACTTTC	CSVVDLRASGANVLTF
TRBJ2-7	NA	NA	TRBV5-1	TGCGCCAGCAGCTTGGCACAGGGTAGCAGGTACGAGCAGTACTTC	CASSLAQGSRYEQYF
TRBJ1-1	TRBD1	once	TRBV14	TGTGCCAGCAGCCAAGTGGGGGGACAGGCCCCGAATATGGCTTTCTTT	CASSQVGGQAPNMAFF
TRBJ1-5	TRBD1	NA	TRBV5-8	TGTGCCAGCAGCGCCCAAATAGGACAGGGGAGTAATCAGCCCCAGCATTTT	CASSAQIGQGSNQPQHF
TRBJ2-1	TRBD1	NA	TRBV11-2	TGTGCCAGCAGCCTCGGGACAGGGGGCTACAATGAGCAGTTCTTC	CASSLGTGGYNEQFF
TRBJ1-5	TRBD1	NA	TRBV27	TGTGCCAGCAGTTTAGCAGGGGGCGCCGCGATTAGCAATCAGCCCCAGCATTTT	CASSLAGGAAISNQPQHF
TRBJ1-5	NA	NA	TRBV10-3	TGTGCCATCAGTTCCGGGGTGATCAATCAGCCCCAGCATTTT	CAISSGVINQPQHF
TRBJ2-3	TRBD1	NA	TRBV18	TGTGCCAGCTCACAACAAATAACGACAGGGGATAGTGAAGATACGCAGTATTTT	CASSQQITTGDSEDTQYF
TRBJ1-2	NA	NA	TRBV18	TGTGCCAGCTCACCTATCCGTGATCCCGGGGAGGGTAATGGCTACACCTTC	CASSPIRDPGEGNGYTF